This TCR beta chain comes out of a study of shared clonotypes between healthy human individuals. Trimming took off 0 bases at V and 4 bases at J, with 23 bases between the two ends. The germline V gene encodes CDR1 LNHNV and CDR2 YYDKDF (reference sequence). The CDR3 runs to 19 residues. Clones were read by immunoSEQ multiplex PCR, and TCRdb kept only the in-frame ones, dropping some. The table has more than 900,000 clones, approximately 80% seen once. This TCR derives from a man between 18 and 35 years old in good health. Some clones in this sample may be carry-over from other donors' samples. The chain employs TRBV15 and TRBJ2-3; D remains unclear. The specimen sequenced was memory CD4+ T cells from PBMCs. This sample's subset: CD45RA-negative fraction. This CDR3 is CATSRDFGIFAVRADTQYF. The CDR3 region has the DNA TGTGCCACCAGCAGAGACTTCGGTATCTTCGCGGTCCGGGCAGATACGCAGTATTTT.